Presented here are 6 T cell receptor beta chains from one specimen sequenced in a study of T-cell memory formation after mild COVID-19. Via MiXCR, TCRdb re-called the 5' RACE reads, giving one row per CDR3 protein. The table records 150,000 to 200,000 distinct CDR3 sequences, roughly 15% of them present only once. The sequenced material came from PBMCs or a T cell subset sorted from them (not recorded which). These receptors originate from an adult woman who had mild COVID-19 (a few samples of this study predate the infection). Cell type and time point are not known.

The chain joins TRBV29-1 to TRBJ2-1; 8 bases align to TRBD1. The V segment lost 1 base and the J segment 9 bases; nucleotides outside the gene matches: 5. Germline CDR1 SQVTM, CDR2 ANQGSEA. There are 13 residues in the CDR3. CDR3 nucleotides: TGCAGCGTTGAAGGACAGGGGACCGGTGAGCAGTTCTTC. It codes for CSVEGQGTGEQFF.

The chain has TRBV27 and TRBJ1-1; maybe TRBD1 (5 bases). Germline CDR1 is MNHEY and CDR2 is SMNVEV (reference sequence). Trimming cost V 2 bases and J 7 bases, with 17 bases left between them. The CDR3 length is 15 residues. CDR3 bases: TGTGCCAGCAGTTTAGAGGGAGGGACCCAGGGTGAAGCTTTCTTT. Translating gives CASSLEGGTQGEAFF.

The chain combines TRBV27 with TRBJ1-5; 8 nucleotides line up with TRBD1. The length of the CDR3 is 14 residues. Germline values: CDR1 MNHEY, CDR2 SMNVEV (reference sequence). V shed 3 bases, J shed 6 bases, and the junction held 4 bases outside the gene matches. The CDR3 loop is CASSLTGEGQPQHF. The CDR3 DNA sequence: TGTGCCAGCAGTTTGACAGGGGAAGGTCAGCCCCAGCATTTT.

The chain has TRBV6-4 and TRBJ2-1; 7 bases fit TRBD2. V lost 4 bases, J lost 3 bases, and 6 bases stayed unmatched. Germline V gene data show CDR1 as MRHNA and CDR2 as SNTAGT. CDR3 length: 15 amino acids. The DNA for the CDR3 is TGTGCCAGCAGTGCGTCGGGGGGAGGCTACAATGAGCAGTTCTTC. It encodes CASSASGGGYNEQFF.

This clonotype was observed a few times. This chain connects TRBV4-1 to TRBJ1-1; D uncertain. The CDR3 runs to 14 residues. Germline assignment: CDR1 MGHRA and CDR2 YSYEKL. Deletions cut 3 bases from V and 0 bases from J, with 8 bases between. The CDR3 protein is CASSQVEMNTEAFF. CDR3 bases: TGCGCCAGCAGCCAGGTGGAGATGAACACTGAAGCTTTCTTT.

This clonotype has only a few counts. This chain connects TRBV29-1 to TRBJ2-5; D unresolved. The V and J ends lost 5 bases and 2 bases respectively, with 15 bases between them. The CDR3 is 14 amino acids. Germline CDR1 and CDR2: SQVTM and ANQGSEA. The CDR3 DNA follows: TGCAGCGTTTTGATCCCACAAGAACAAGAGACCCAGTACTTC. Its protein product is CSVLIPQEQETQYF.